The rows below give T cell receptor beta chains drawn from one sample of a study of T cells in localized non-small cell lung cancer. The assay was immunoSEQ multiplex PCR, and TCRdb's table has in-frame clones only and misses some. The sample shows about 56,000 clones, 75% to 90% of them seen only once. The sample was peripheral blood, taken before any cancer treatment. These receptors were collected from a woman aged 35 to 70 with stage I lung adenocarcinoma. CDR3s include the opening cysteine and the closing phenylalanine or tryptophan. The D gene is left open where the match is weak.

TRBJ2-5,.,TRBV7-2,17,CASSLAGTVPRGKTQYF
TRBJ1-5,.,TRBV18,15,CASSLGQFPNQPQHF
TRBJ1-3,TRBD1,TRBV19,12,CATRQGGNTIYF
TRBJ1-5,TRBD1,TRBV19,14,CASSMTGGNQPQHF
TRBJ1-5,.,TRBV28,14,CASSLGQGKQPQHF
TRBJ2-7,TRBD2,TRBV9,15,CASSVTSGALYEQYF
TRBJ2-4,TRBD1,TRBV5-1,17,CASSLALTGGIGNIQYF
TRBJ2-7,TRBD1,TRBV6-5,15,CASSKRQGLYYEQYF
TRBJ1-2,.,TRBV5-5,14,CASSILQGNYGYTF
TRBJ1-4,.,TRBV15,16,CATSRDLQGLNEKLFF
TRBJ2-2,TRBD2,TRBV9,16,CASSPRLAGLTGELFF
TRBJ2-1,TRBD2,TRBV6-5,15,CASSFGTSGGVLQFF
TRBJ2-2,TRBD1,TRBV7-2,16,CASSTRTGGNTGELFF
TRBJ1-1,.,TRBV18,13,CASSQSTVSEAFF
TRBJ2-6,.,TRBV6-6,14,CASSYGPGANVLTF
TRBJ1-2,.,TRBV5-4,14,CASSLVDSFYGYTF
TRBJ1-2,TRBD1,TRBV2,15,CASSEATGSNYGYTF
TRBJ1-5,TRBD1,TRBV30,13,CAWNRGDNQPQHF
TRBJ1-1,.,TRBV7-2,16,CASSLGKRAMNTEAFF
TRBJ2-5,.,TRBV11-2,16,CASSPGERSSQETQYF
TRBJ1-1,.,TRBV7-9,13,CASSLVGNTEAFF
TRBJ2-1,TRBD2,TRBV28,14,CASSLLAGRVEQFF
TRBJ1-4,.,TRBV7-8,16,CASSFSDGSTNEKLFF
TRBJ2-7,.,TRBV30,14,CAWSTKSGIYEQYF
TRBJ1-1,.,TRBV27,13,CASSFPGGFEAFF
TRBJ2-1,TRBD2,TRBV9,15,CASSVAGGPRNEQFF
TRBJ1-4,TRBD1,TRBV27,15,CASSPRDSRNEKLFF
TRBJ1-4,TRBD1,TRBV5-5,19,CASSVLHRDRVLGGEKLFF
TRBJ2-3,TRBD1,TRBV7-8,14,CASSSETGANTQYF
TRBJ2-1,.,TRBV6-6,13,CASSFPYPNEQFF
TRBJ1-1,.,TRBV7-3,13,CASSREGWTEAFF
TRBJ2-1,.,TRBV6-5,14,CASSSRGVRNEQFF
TRBJ1-3,.,TRBV6-1,13,CASSEGWGNTIYF
TRBJ1-2,.,TRBV6-5,15,CASSLSPGTFDGYTF
TRBJ2-5,.,TRBV30,15,CAWSGRKDGQETQYF
TRBJ2-7,TRBD2,TRBV7-2,16,CASSLIGGGALYEQYF
TRBJ2-1,.,TRBV11-1,15,CASSPDFATAHEQFF
TRBJ2-5,TRBD2,TRBV5-1,15,CASRLAGALQETQYF
TRBJ2-3,TRBD2,TRBV6-5,15,CASSRRGGSPDTQYF
TRBJ2-5,.,TRBV10-3,17,CAISESGGRGAGETQYF
TRBJ1-1,TRBD1,TRBV30,13,CAWRGQGRTEAFF
TRBJ1-1,.,TRBV7-8,15,CASSLAEGPYSGAFF
TRBJ2-5,TRBD2,TRBV18,16,CASSRTSGGIQETQYF
TRBJ1-2,.,TRBV7-9,17,CASSLARRSHEVEGYTF
TRBJ1-2,.,TRBV13,15,CASSLVRQGLYGYTF